The clone carrying this TCR beta chain was counted once. These data originate in a study of technical replicates of blood from several donors. CDR3 length: 14 amino acids. The V gene's germline CDR1 is SGHAT and CDR2 FQNNGV. Between the trimmed V and J ends, which lost 7 bases and 6 bases, there was a span of 15 bases. Profiling relied on immunoSEQ multiplex PCR, and the TCRdb table lists in-frame clones only, not all of them. The sample contains fewer than 100,000 clones, 97% of which appear only once. The V and J genes are TRBV11-2 and TRBJ2-2; D is perhaps TRBD2 (6 bases). Sequenced sample: T cells isolated from PBMCs. The receptor was derived from a human donor in good health. CDR3 sequence reads: CASTLGGAAGELFF. The CDR3 region has the DNA TGTGCCAGCACCCTAGGAGGGGCCGCCGGGGAGCTGTTTTTT.